This T cell receptor (beta chain) was profiled in a study of blood T cell repertoires in COVID-19 (dated by TCRdb to 2019 to 2021). In terms of the full investigation: Collaborator samples came from the United States, Italy and Spain and covered acute and convalescent phases of COVID-19. The material from the prospective study consisted of cDNA or gDNA derived from T cells, B-cell-depleted T cells, or PBMCs. Subjects who had been exposed to COVID-19, were actively infected with it, or had recovered from it provided the deeply sampled blood TCRbeta repertoires that made up the dataset. The repertoires were made available in a free public database intended to serve as a resource for research on the immune response to SARS-CoV-2. The samples were drawn from two sources: the first 160 participants of the ongoing ImmuneRACE study, and 1,000 to 1,500 subjects contributed by 6 global collaborators. The sample metadata nearly always contained a de-identified subject ID, COVID-19 status, age in years and sex. Where available, HLA class I and class II types were taken from metadata supplied by the sample provider and were not determined by assay-based typing. Points the paper makes about the study in general: How much clinical and demographic metadata was included differed by source and by participant, and the metadata was provided uncurated.

Whole blood was collected in K2EDTA tubes by collaborating institutions according to the institutions' own protocols. For TCRbeta analysis, collaborators shipped samples in one of three forms: frozen whole blood, isolated PBMCs, or DNA extracted from either of those sample types. V drops 2 bases and J drops 11 bases, leaving 16 bases in between. The CDR3 covers 13 residues, taking in both the cysteine and the phenylalanine. Only CDR3 DNA remains: 39 bases, in frame from the first base. Looking up the germline V gene (reference sequence) yields CDR1 LGHDT and CDR2 YNNKEL. TCRbeta CDR3 regions were amplified from genomic DNA using the immunoSEQ Assay, a bias-controlled multiplex PCR. The authors processed their data as follows. Within the assay, amplification of reference gene primers was used to estimate how many nucleated cells each sample contained. To quantify the absolute abundance of each unique TCRbeta CDR3 rearrangement, sequence reads were collapsed and filtered. For each sample, productive Simpson clonality was calculated as the square root of Simpson's diversity index over productive rearrangements. Drawn from immuneACCESS, this table holds only the in-frame rearrangements with V and J called that TCRdb kept. Clones are partly lost; checked studies trace under half to an unresolved V gene and leave the rest unexplained. V and J calls and clone size are those listed in that table; D and trimming were worked out from the DNA. This sample holds tens of thousands of clones; around nine tenths were observed only once. The top ten hold around 7.7% of the sample.

Notes on this clone: No cognate antigen has been identified for it. No per-base quality is available; no much larger clone lies one base away.

Sequenced input: peripheral blood. This sequence was found in a human donor with active COVID-19. The donor label of this sample is uncertain. The chain uses TRBV3-1 (or the pseudogene TRBV3-2) and TRBJ2-7, with the identity of the D gene unclear. The sequenced DNA is TGTGCCAGCAGCCAACGAATCGACTTGGAGAAGTACTTC. Protein translation: CASSQRIDLEKYF.